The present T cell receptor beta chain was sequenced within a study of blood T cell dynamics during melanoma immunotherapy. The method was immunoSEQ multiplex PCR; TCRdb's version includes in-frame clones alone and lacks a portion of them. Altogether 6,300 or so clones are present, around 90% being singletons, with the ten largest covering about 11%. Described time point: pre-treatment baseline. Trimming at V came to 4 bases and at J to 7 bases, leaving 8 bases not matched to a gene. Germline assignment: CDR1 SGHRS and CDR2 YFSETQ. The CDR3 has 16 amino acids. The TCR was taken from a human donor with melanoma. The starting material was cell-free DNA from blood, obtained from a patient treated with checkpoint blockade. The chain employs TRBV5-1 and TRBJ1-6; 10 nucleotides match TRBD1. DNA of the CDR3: TGCGCCAGCAGCCTAATGACAGGGGGCCGGAATTCACCCCTCCACTTT. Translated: CASSLMTGGRNSPLHF.